This T cell receptor beta chain derives from a study of CD8 T cells in ankylosing spondylitis. Study results and caveats: Disease-linked clones proved CD8+ and comparatively uncommon in peripheral blood. Some of these motif variants have turned up before, in reports on reactive arthritis synovial fluid and blood. Reportedly, significant enrichment of disease-linked clones occurred in matched ankylosing spondylitis synovial fluid.

V shed 1 base and J 6 bases; nucleotides not matched to a gene: 8. Germline-derived CDR1 and CDR2 are MGHRA and YSYEKL. The CDR3 totals 16 residues. Construction of TCR beta libraries was performed using quantitative 5'-RACE with molecular barcodes. Each CDR3 protein is one row after TCRdb ran MiXCR on the 5' RACE reads. The table lists 340,000 or so distinct CDR3 sequences, under 15% of them singletons. As for this clonotype: Its target is not known.

The sequence was collected from a male donor with ankylosing spondylitis or in good health (not recorded which). The chain carries TRBV4-1 and TRBJ2-1; TRBD1 agrees at 8 bases. Sequencing input: blood, either unsorted or a sorted T cell fraction (not recorded which). Written as DNA, the CDR3 is TGCGCCAGCAGCCAAGTTGGCAGGGGGCGGGTCAATGAGCAGTTCTTC. Amino acids: CASSQVGRGRVNEQFF.